This paragraph covers one T cell receptor beta chain sequence. What it recognizes is unknown. Vbeta (60) and Jbeta (13) primers were used in the PCR. Data came from immunoSEQ multiplex PCR; TCRdb stores just in-frame clones and leaves some out. The sample records 100,000 to 150,000 clones, roughly 79% being singletons. These data originate in a study of cytomegalovirus exposure and HLA in healthy donors. Study outcomes and limitations: For presence/absence analyses, sequencing depth was assumed to be roughly uniform across donors.

Germline V gene data show CDR1 as SGHVS and CDR2 as FQNEAQ. The V gene end was trimmed by 5 bases and the J gene end by 5 bases; junction bases not matched to a gene: 7. The CDR3 spans 15 residues. This sequence was found in a woman aged 45-65 years in good health and CMV-seronegative. Specimen: PBMCs. The V and J genes are TRBV7-8 and TRBJ2-3; 10 nucleotides agree with TRBD2. CDR3: CASSRLAGNGDTQYF. In DNA, the CDR3 is TGTGCCAGCAGCCGACTAGCGGGTAATGGAGATACGCAGTATTTT.